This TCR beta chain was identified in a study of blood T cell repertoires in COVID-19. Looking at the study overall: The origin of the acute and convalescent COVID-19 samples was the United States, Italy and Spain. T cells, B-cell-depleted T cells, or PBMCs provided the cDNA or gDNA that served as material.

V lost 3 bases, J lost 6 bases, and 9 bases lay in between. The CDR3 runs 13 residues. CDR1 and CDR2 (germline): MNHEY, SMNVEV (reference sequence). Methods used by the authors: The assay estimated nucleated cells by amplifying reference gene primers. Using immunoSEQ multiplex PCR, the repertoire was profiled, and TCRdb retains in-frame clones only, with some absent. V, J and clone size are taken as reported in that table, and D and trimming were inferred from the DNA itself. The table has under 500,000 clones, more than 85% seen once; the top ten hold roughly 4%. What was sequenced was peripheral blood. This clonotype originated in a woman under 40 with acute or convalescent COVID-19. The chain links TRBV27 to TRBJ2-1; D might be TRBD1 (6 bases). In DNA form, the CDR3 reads TGTGCCAGCAGTTTTATAGGGGGCAATGAGCAGTTCTTC. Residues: CASSFIGGNEQFF.